This T cell receptor (gamma chain) was sequenced during a study of γδ T cells in repeated Plasmodium falciparum infection. Across the study: Four controlled malaria infections with P. falciparum NF54 spanned roughly 97 weeks. Overall study results and limits: Malian children's Vdelta2-negative repertoires appeared more expanded and less diverse than Australians'. Vdelta2-negative gammadelta repertoires, largely Vdelta1+, seemingly showed infection-driven waves of new clonal selection.

By share, this clone counts as medium-sized. Its specificity is unknown. Other nucleotide sequences from this sample produce the same CDR3. Flow sorting of PBMC yielded separate Vgamma9/Vdelta2+ and Vdelta2-negative gammadelta T cell populations for bulk repertoire analysis. V lost 6 bases and J lost 4; bases outside the gene matches: 6. Germline CDR1 reads EGSTGY; CDR2 reads YDSYTSSV. The CDR3 has 12 residues. TRG and TRD sequences were obtained from every sorted gammadelta sample. TCRdb reran clone calling via CATT on the multiplex PCR reads. The sample holds tens of thousands of gamma-chain clones, about 3% seen once.

The chain carries TRGV4 and TRGJ1 or TRGJ2. The sequenced sample consisted of gamma-delta T cells from blood. This TCR was sampled from a pool of human donors (malaria-infected and uninfected, not separated). CDR3 sequence: CATWTPYYKKLF. In DNA, the CDR3 is TGTGCCACCTGGACTCCCTATTATAAGAAACTCTTT.